These 3 T cell receptor beta chains were all obtained from the same sample, sequenced in a study of shared clonotypes between healthy human individuals. Some clones are missing from TCRdb's copy, which holds only in-frame ones; the method was immunoSEQ multiplex PCR. The sample gives over a million clones, more than 75% of which show up once; 0.6% to 0.7% is in the top ten. Specimen: memory CD4+ T cells from PBMCs. Subset in this sample: CD45RA-negative fraction. The receptors stem from a man between 18 and 35 years old in good health. Some clones in this sample may be carry-over from other donors' samples.

For this clone: A clone one base away is much larger, so this may be a read error. Other nucleotide sequences from this sample produce the same CDR3. The chain links TRBV25-1 to TRBJ1-2, with D uncertain. The CDR3 runs to 15 residues. V lost 7 bases to trimming and J lost 5 bases, with 20 bases between them. From germline, CDR1 is MGHDK and CDR2 SYGVNS. CDR3 in DNA: TGTGCCAGCACCTCCTCCGGGCAAGTTGGATATGGCTACACCTTC. Amino acid sequence: CASTSSGQVGYGYTF.

This clone has ten or more counts. The V gene is TRBV11-2, the J gene TRBJ2-2; TRBD1 agrees at 7 bases. This CDR3 comprises 15 residues. V shed 5 bases and J 6 bases; nucleotides not matched to a gene: 9. Per the germline V gene, CDR1 is SGHAT and CDR2 is FQNNGV. The CDR3: CASSARQGRAGELFF. CDR3 coding DNA: TGTGCCAGCAGCGCACGACAGGGTAGGGCCGGGGAGCTGTTTTTT.

This clone was observed at least ten times. The chain combines TRBV18 with TRBJ2-7; D unclear. The CDR3 has 14 residues. The germline gives CDR1 KGHSH, CDR2 LQKENI. V lost 2 bases to trimming and J lost 2 bases, with 10 bases between them. Here the CDR3 reads CASSPIGGTYEQYF. CDR3 DNA sequence: TGTGCCAGCTCACCAATAGGCGGAACCTACGAGCAGTACTTC.